This T cell receptor beta chain was identified during a study of lymphopenia after photon versus proton radiotherapy. Findings and caveats of the study: Survival link was tested only in deceased patients; proton benefit remains a possibility. Post-nadir diversity loss with photons came from oligoclonal expansion, particularly CD8+ Temra cells. Proton therapy kept repertoires fairly stable, unlike photons, which gained effector/memory cells.

Note on this clone: Its antigen is unidentified.

Clones were sequenced by immunoSEQ multiplex PCR, and TCRdb holds only the in-frame ones, with some missing. The profile shows around 59,000 clones, roughly 84% of them singletons. The sequencing used peripheral blood, collected from a patient treated with proton-based radiotherapy. This receptor was taken from a man aged 55 to 69 with pancreatic cancer.

Here the CDR3 reads CASSPGQPTDTQYF. CDR3 DNA sequence: TGTGCCAGCAGCCCCGGGCAGCCCACAGATACGCAGTATTTT. The J gene is TRBJ2-3, the V gene TRBV7-2; D not resolved. CDR3 size: 14 residues. Per germline, CDR1 SGHTA and CDR2 FQGNSA. Deletions cut 5 bases from V and 2 bases from J, with 11 bases between.